The rows below give T cell receptor beta chains drawn from one sample of a study of CD8+CD57+ T cells in acquired aplastic anemia. MiXCR, run by TCRdb on the reads, gives a single entry per CDR3 protein. This table holds 190,000 or so distinct CDR3 sequences, around 60% found once. Sequencing was performed on sorted CD4+, CD8+, or CD8+CD57+ T cells (not recorded which) from PBMCs. Receptors were obtained from a human donor in good health. The CDR3 runs from the conserved cysteine through the conserved F or W. The order of the fields is V gene, D gene, clone size, J gene, CDR3 DNA, CDR3 protein. A D gene is named only where the DNA matches it firmly. Some rows have no size entry. The others give once, few or many, or a class for an expanded clone.

TRBV2	NA	NA	TRBJ1-2	TGTGCCAGCAGTGGGGTGGGTACCTATGGCTACACCTTC	CASSGVGTYGYTF
TRBV25-1	TRBD1	NA	TRBJ1-6	TGTGCCAGCAGTCCTAGGGGGCATAGTAATTCACCCCTCCACTTT	CASSPRGHSNSPLHF
TRBV7-6	NA	few	TRBJ2-2	TGTGCCAGCAGCTTAGACCCGATGAACACCGGGGAGCTGTTTTTT	CASSLDPMNTGELFF
TRBV7-9	NA	NA	TRBJ2-7	TGTGCCAGCTCGGGACTCGGAATGGGGGAGCAGTACTTC	CASSGLGMGEQYF
TRBV4-2	NA	many	TRBJ2-7	TGTGCCAGCAGCCAAGTGATCCTGACAGGTACTCCCTACGAGCAGTACTTC	CASSQVILTGTPYEQYF
TRBV25-1	NA	NA	TRBJ1-2	TGTGCCAGCAGTTTTTCCGCTAACTATGGCTACACCTTC	CASSFSANYGYTF
TRBV29-1	NA	NA	TRBJ1-2	TGCAGCGTTGAAGATCGGAGAGGCTACACCTTC	CSVEDRRGYTF
TRBV11-3	TRBD1	NA	TRBJ2-7	TGTGCCAGCAGTATAGGACAGGGTAACGAGCAGTACTTC	CASSIGQGNEQYF
TRBV20-1	NA	many	TRBJ2-7	TGCAGTGCTAGAGATTCAGGCCAACCCTACGAGCAGTACTTC	CSARDSGQPYEQYF
TRBV10-3	TRBD2	NA	TRBJ2-7	TGTGCCATCAGTGAGAGGGCTAGCGGGAATAGTCCCTCCTACGAGCAGTGCTTC	CAISERASGNSPSYEQCF
TRBV6-5	NA	many	TRBJ2-7	TGTGCCAGCAGTTACTCCTCCACAGGGTCCTACGAGCAGTACTTC	CASSYSSTGSYEQYF
TRBV7-2	TRBD2	NA	TRBJ2-3	TGTGCCAGCAGTCTTCTAGCGGCCCCGGTGGGAGATACGCAGTATTTT	CASSLLAAPVGDTQYF
TRBV7-9	NA	NA	TRBJ1-6	TGTGCCAGCAGACCGGTCCTACCAAATTCACCCCTCCACTTT	CASRPVLPNSPLHF
TRBV7-9	TRBD2	few	TRBJ2-1	TGTGCCAGCAGCTTAACGCCCGGGACTAGCAATGAGCAGTTCTTC	CASSLTPGTSNEQFF
TRBV7-3	NA	NA	TRBJ1-1	TGTGCCAGCAGCTTAAAGGGGGACACTGAAGCTTTCTTT	CASSLKGDTEAFF
TRBV7-2	NA	few	TRBJ2-5	TGTGCCAGCAGCTTAGTAGGGGGGACCCAGTACTTC	CASSLVGGTQYF
TRBV2	NA	NA	TRBJ2-5	TGTGCCAGCACTCGACACGGCCAAGAGACCCAGTACTTC	CASTRHGQETQYF
TRBV25-1	NA	once	TRBJ2-3	TGTGCCAGCAGTGATAGTGGGCTGAGGGCAGATACGCAGTATTTT	CASSDSGLRADTQYF
TRBV7-3	NA	many	TRBJ2-5	TGTGCCAGCAGCTTAACAGGGGGTGAAGAGACCCAGTACTTC	CASSLTGGEETQYF
TRBV20-1	NA	few	TRBJ1-6	TGCAGTGCTAGCGTAGGGGGACGGAGCTCCTATAATTCACCCCTCCACTTT	CSASVGGRSSYNSPLHF
TRBV5-1	TRBD1	NA	TRBJ2-7	TGCGCCAGCAGCCATCAGGACAGGCTGGGCGAGCAGTACTTC	CASSHQDRLGEQYF
TRBV20-1	TRBD1	NA	TRBJ1-2	TGCAGTGCTGAGGACAGGGACTTTAACTATGGCTACACCTTC	CSAEDRDFNYGYTF
TRBV5-1	TRBD1	once	TRBJ2-5	TGTGCCAGCAGCTTCGACAGGGTAAGGGAGACCCAGTACTTC	CASSFDRVRETQYF
TRBV6-4	NA	many	TRBJ2-3	TGTGCCAGCAGTGACTCGGGCAGCACAGATACGCAGTATTTT	CASSDSGSTDTQYF
TRBV19	NA	many	TRBJ1-1	TGTGCCAGTAGTATAGATCCGGGCACTGAAGCTTTCTTT	CASSIDPGTEAFF
TRBV6-2/TRBV6-3	NA	NA	TRBJ1-5	TGTGCCAGCAGGCGCACGGGAGGTAGGGATCAGCCCCAGCATTTT	CASRRTGGRDQPQHF
TRBV12-3/TRBV12-4	TRBD2	once	TRBJ2-7	TGTGCCAGCACCTCTCGACTAGCGGGGGAACGTGAGCAGTACTTC	CASTSRLAGEREQYF
TRBV24-1	TRBD1	once	TRBJ2-1	TGTGCCACCAGTGCAACAGGGGCCCCCGGATCTGAGCAGTTCTTC	CATSATGAPGSEQFF
TRBV20-1	NA	once	TRBJ1-1	TGCAGTGCTCAAGACACACCGGGCACTGAAGCTTTCTTT	CSAQDTPGTEAFF